One and the same sample provided the 28 T cell receptor beta chains below, sequenced in a study of blood T cell repertoires in COVID-19 (dated by TCRdb to the early 2020s). Library generation was performed with the immunoSEQ multiplex PCR assay. TCRdb holds this immuneACCESS table with in-frame rearrangements only. Some clones are missing; in checked studies, unresolved V genes explain under half, and the rest has no known cause. The sample yields more than 95,000 clones; about 86% were counted once. The ten largest clones take up roughly 5.5% of the sample. Material for sequencing was peripheral blood. The origin of the receptors is a man at least 80 years old with active or convalescent COVID-19.

The chain links TRBV24-1 to TRBJ2-1; 8 nucleotides align to TRBD1. The CDR3 is 16 amino acids. The V and J ends lost 4 bases and 4 bases, in that order; junction bases with no gene match: 8. Looked up from germline, CDR1 is KGHDR and CDR2 is SFDVKD. The CDR3 protein is CATSDEQGGPYNEQFF. The DNA of the CDR3 is TGTGCCACCAGTGACGAACAGGGGGGTCCTTACAATGAGCAGTTCTTC.

The chain joins TRBV13 to TRBJ1-3; 7 nucleotides match TRBD1. The junction had 6 bases not matched to a gene; V was cut back by 4 bases and J by 0 bases. CDR1 is PRHDT, CDR2 FYEKMQ, per germline (reference sequence). The CDR3 has 16 amino acids. The CDR3: CASSSRQGHSGNTIYF. For the CDR3, the DNA is TGTGCCAGCAGCTCAAGACAGGGCCACTCTGGAAACACCATATATTTT.

This chain uses TRBV5-1 with TRBJ2-7; D might be TRBD1 (7 bases). CDR1 and CDR2 from the germline V gene are SGHRS and YFSETQ. V lost 4 bases, J lost 2 bases, and 16 bases lay in between. This CDR3 has 15 amino acids. In DNA, the CDR3 is TGCGCCAGCAGCGTGCTGCAGGGGGGCCCCTACGAGCAGTACTTC. Protein product: CASSVLQGGPYEQYF.

The chain links TRBV25-1 to TRBJ1-1; the match to TRBD1 covers 7 bases. Germline trimming cut 7 bases from V and 6 bases from J; bases unmatched to any gene: 5. Germline CDR1 is MGHDK and CDR2 is SYGVNS. This CDR3 has 12 amino acids. In DNA form, the CDR3 reads TGTGCCAGCAACGGACAGGCGGCTGAAGCTTTCTTT. Amino acids: CASNGQAAEAFF.

The chain uses TRBV6-5 and TRBJ1-6, with TRBD1 identical over 7 bases. CDR1 is MNHEY, CDR2 SVGAGI, per germline. This CDR3 has 15 residues. Trimming removed 3 bases from V and 8 bases from J; junction bases left unmatched: 7. CDR3 loop: CASSYYWQGDSPLHF. The DNA for the CDR3 is TGTGCCAGCAGTTATTATTGGCAGGGGGATTCACCCCTCCACTTT.

The genes are TRBV27 and TRBJ2-7; TRBD2 agrees at 11 bases. This CDR3 is 17 amino acids long. The J segment lost 1 base and the V segment lost 6 bases, leaving 11 bases of the junction unmatched. CDR1 and CDR2 from the germline V gene are MNHEY and SMNVEV (reference sequence). As DNA, the CDR3 is TGTGCCAGCAGGGGAGGAACCGGGACTAGCGGTTCCTACGAGCAGTACTTC. It encodes CASRGGTGTSGSYEQYF.

This clone was detected only a few times. This chain's CDR3 is CASSPSRTELYGYTF. For the CDR3, the DNA is TGTGCCAGCAGCCCAAGCCGGACAGAGCTCTATGGCTACACCTTC. This sequence joins TRBV7-8 and TRBJ1-2; TRBD1 is a possible D gene (6 bases). This CDR3 comprises 15 residues. Trimming stripped 5 bases from V and 4 bases from J, with 17 bases between. Per germline, CDR1 SGHVS and CDR2 FQNEAQ.

Details on this clone: Germline is not matched at one junction end, which may reflect a read error. Other DNA sequences in this specimen translate into the identical CDR3. The CDR3 sequence is CASSQDQRLLDTGELFF. CDR3 DNA: TGTGCCAGCAGCCAAGACCAGAGGTTGTTGGACACTGGGGAGCTGTTTTTT. This sequence joins TRBV14 and TRBJ2-2; perhaps TRBD1 as D (5 bases). Germline V gene data show CDR1 as SGHDN and CDR2 as FVKESK. This CDR3 contains 17 residues. The complete variable domain, with remaining parts taken from reference TRBV14 and TRBJ2-2, reads EAGVTQFPSHSVIEKGQTVTLRCDPISGHDNLYWYRRVMGKEIKFLLHFVKESKQDESGMPNNRFLAERTGGTYSTLKVQPAELEDSGVYFCASSQDQRLLDTGELFFGEGSRLTVL.

The rearrangement links TRBV10-3 to TRBJ2-1; 12 bases line up with TRBD2. V trimming: 4 bases; J trimming: 0 bases; junction bases outside the gene matches: 4. Germline CDR1 and CDR2: ENHRY and SYGVKD. The CDR3 length is 17 residues. This CDR3 reads CAISASSGGASYNEQFF. CDR3 coding DNA: TGTGCCATCAGTGCGTCTAGCGGGGGGGCCTCCTACAATGAGCAGTTCTTC.

The J gene is TRBJ1-1, the V gene TRBV18; D remains ambiguous. CDR1 and CDR2 (germline): KGHSH, LQKENI. Trimming took off 0 bases at V and 3 bases at J, with 8 bases between the two ends. The CDR3 sequence is 14 residues long. The CDR3 DNA follows: TGTGCCAGCTCACCACCTCTGGTAGACACTGAAGCTTTCTTT. Translation: CASSPPLVDTEAFF.

The V gene is TRBV18, the J gene TRBJ1-3, with unresolved D. This CDR3 has 16 residues. With 2 bases removed from V and 3 bases from J, the gap between germline ends came to 14 bases. CDR1 KGHSH and CDR2 LQKENI come from the germline V gene. CDR3 protein: CASSPTLNSGGNTIYF. In DNA form, the CDR3 reads TGTGCCAGCTCACCAACCCTGAACAGTGGTGGAAACACCATATATTTT.

CDR3 loop: CASSIWTGSAAQETQYF. The DNA for the CDR3 is TGTGCCAGTAGTATTTGGACGGGATCGGCCGCCCAAGAGACCCAGTACTTC. V is TRBV19 and J is TRBJ2-5, with TRBD2 as a possible D gene (5 bases). The V gene lost 3 bases and the J gene lost 1 base, with 18 bases spanning the gap. Looked up from germline, CDR1 is LNHDA and CDR2 is SQIVND (reference sequence). This CDR3 contains 17 residues. Full variable domain (missing parts from reference TRBV19 and TRBJ2-5): DGGITQSPKYLFRKEGQNVTLSCEQNLNHDAMYWYRQDPGQGLRLIYYSQIVNDFQKGDIAEGYSVSREKKESFPLTVTSAQKNPTAFYLCASSIWTGSAAQETQYFGPGTRLLVL.

This clone was recorded only once. The chain uses TRBV6-5 and TRBJ1-5; 7 bases align to TRBD1. The germline V gene has CDR1 MNHEY and CDR2 SVGAGI. Losses at the gene ends were 2 bases for V and 3 bases for J; bases not matched to a gene: 1. This CDR3 is built from 14 residues. The CDR3 coding sequence is TGTGCCAGCAGTTACGACAGGGACAATCAGCCCCAGCATTTT. Translated: CASSYDRDNQPQHF.

The chain is built from TRBV7-9 and TRBJ2-7, with 11 bases matching TRBD1. The CDR3 length is 13 residues. Unmatched junction bases numbered 5, after V lost 7 bases and J lost 6 bases. Germline values: CDR1 SEHNR, CDR2 FQNEAQ (reference sequence). The CDR3 DNA follows: TGTGCCAGCACCGCCGGGACAGGGGGCGAGCAGTACTTC. It yields the protein CASTAGTGGEQYF.

This clone was seen ten or more times. The genes are TRBV5-1 and TRBJ1-2, with D hard to call. Germline-derived CDR1 and CDR2 are SGHRS and YFSETQ. The CDR3 consists of 16 residues. V was shortened by 0 bases and J by 0 bases, with 12 bases between the two germline ends. The CDR3 DNA follows: TGCGCCAGCAGCTTGGGTATCACTGAGCCTAACTATGGCTACACCTTC. Protein product: CASSLGITEPNYGYTF.

The V and J genes are TRBV18 and TRBJ2-5, with TRBD1 matching 10 bases. The trim removed 3 bases at V and 5 bases at J, leaving 6 bases unmatched. The germline V gene has CDR1 KGHSH and CDR2 LQKENI. The CDR3 sequence is 15 residues long. Here the CDR3 reads CASSPGGTGVETQYF. CDR3 nucleotide sequence: TGTGCCAGCTCACCCGGCGGGACAGGGGTTGAGACCCAGTACTTC.

The chain recombines TRBV7-9 with TRBJ2-1, with D possibly being TRBD2 (5 bases). This CDR3 contains 13 residues. Per germline, CDR1 SEHNR and CDR2 FQNEAQ (reference sequence). The V end lost 0 bases, the J end lost 10 bases, and 10 bases lay between the germline ends. CDR3 bases: TGTGCCAGCAGCTTAGCGGGCGGCGGGGAGCAGTTCTTC. Its protein product is CASSLAGGGEQFF.

The chain has TRBV5-4 and TRBJ2-1; 13 bases agree with TRBD2. The CDR3 sequence is 15 residues long. Germline V CDR1 and CDR2: SGHNT, YYREEE (reference sequence). The J segment lost 6 bases and the V segment lost 4 bases, leaving 4 bases of the junction unmatched. The CDR3 sequence: CASSHRTSGGNEQFF. CDR3 sequence (DNA): TGTGCCAGCAGCCACCGGACTAGCGGGGGCAATGAGCAGTTCTTC.

The chain employs TRBV19 and TRBJ2-6; TRBD1 might be the D (5 bases). CDR3 size: 17 residues. V lost 7 bases and J lost 0, with 16 bases in between. Germline V lookup: CDR1 LNHDA, CDR2 SQIVND (reference sequence). The CDR3 DNA reads as TGTGCCAGTACTTCTGCAGGGATCGGCTCTGGGGCCAACGTCCTGACTTTC. Its translation: CASTSAGIGSGANVLTF.

The count of this clone is one. The chain is built from TRBV28 and TRBJ2-7; the match to TRBD2 covers 7 bases. V gave up 8 bases and J gave up 3 bases; unmatched junction bases: 7. Germline V gives CDR1 MDHEN, CDR2 SYDVKM. The CDR3 consists of 13 residues. Here the CDR3 reads CASGRDYFYEQYF. The CDR3 DNA is TGTGCCAGCGGAAGGGACTATTTCTACGAGCAGTACTTC.

This clone was observed a handful of times. The chain links TRBV11-2 to TRBJ1-1; 8 bases map to TRBD1. This CDR3 contains 13 residues. Germline V gene sequence: CDR1 SGHAT, CDR2 FQNNGV. The V gene end was trimmed by 5 bases and the J gene end by 6 bases; junction bases not matched to a gene: 5. The chain's CDR3 is CASSVPGGSEAFF. The CDR3 region has the DNA TGTGCCAGCAGCGTCCCAGGGGGCTCTGAAGCTTTCTTT.

The chain carries TRBV12-3 or TRBV12-4 and TRBJ1-2; 7 nucleotides agree with TRBD1. This CDR3 is 12 amino acids long. J was trimmed by 7 bases and V by 2 bases; bases with no gene match: 1. The CDR3: CASSLQGVGYTF. The CDR3 nucleotides are TGTGCCAGCAGTTTACAGGGGGTTGGCTACACCTTC.

The V gene is TRBV21-1, the J gene TRBJ2-7; no check of the table's D call, TRBD1, against the DNA was made. TRBV21-1 is assigned pseudogene status. This CDR3 region has 16 residues. The CDR3 DNA is TGTGCCAGCAGCTCCTCCCCCGGACAGGACTCCTACGAGCAGTACTTC. It translates to CASSSSPGQDSYEQYF.

The V and J genes are TRBV10-3 and TRBJ2-5; 9 bases map to TRBD1. V lost 4 bases, J lost 6 bases, and 3 bases stayed unmatched. Per germline, CDR1 ENHRY and CDR2 SYGVKD. The CDR3 runs to 13 residues. This CDR3 is CAISAQGAQTQYF. The CDR3 DNA follows: TGTGCCATCAGTGCACAGGGGGCACAGACCCAGTACTTC.

The CDR3 protein is CASSQSYRQPLFYGYTF. CDR3 DNA: TGCGCCAGCAGTCAATCCTACCGACAGCCTCTTTTCTATGGCTACACCTTC. The V call is TRBV23-1, the J call TRBJ1-2; D is perhaps TRBD1 (5 bases). TRBV23-1 is an ORF for which the function is uncertain. Trimming pared 0 bases from V and 4 bases from J, leaving 18 bases between. The CDR3 runs to 17 residues.

The gene calls are TRBV29-1 and TRBJ2-3; the match to TRBD2 covers 7 bases. V dropped 0 bases and J dropped 2; count of bases not matched to a gene: 8. The CDR3 extends over 16 amino acids. CDR1 is SQVTM, CDR2 ANQGSEA, per germline. CDR3 in DNA: TGCAGCGTTGAAGAGGGAGGGTACGGATCCACAGATACGCAGTATTTT. Residues: CSVEEGGYGSTDTQYF.

This chain joins TRBV24-1 and TRBJ2-5; a weak D match, TRBD2 (7 bases). Deletions cut 7 bases from V and 0 bases from J, with 14 bases between. The CDR3 totals 15 residues. The germline gives CDR1 KGHDR, CDR2 SFDVKD. CDR3 sequence reads: CATRRGGEHQETQYF. The CDR3 DNA sequence: TGTGCCACCAGGAGGGGGGGCGAGCACCAAGAGACCCAGTACTTC.

This clone was seen a single time. The rearrangement links TRBV27 to TRBJ2-2, with D maybe TRBD1 (5 bases). Germline lookup yields CDR1 MNHEY and CDR2 SMNVEV (reference sequence). This CDR3 has 13 residues. Deletions cut 5 bases from V and 5 bases from J, with 9 bases between. The CDR3 DNA reads as TGTGCCAGCAGTGTTCAGGGTACCGGGGAGCTGTTTTTT. It translates to CASSVQGTGELFF.